The 8 T cell receptor beta chains listed next were all sequenced from one sample in a study of radiation and T cells in renal cell carcinoma. Regarding time point: blood 4 weeks post-SBRT, at nephrectomy. Treatment: 15 Gy SBRT to primary tumor, nephrectomy 4 weeks later. Sequenced by immunoSEQ multiplex PCR; TCRdb stores in-frame clones only, minus some. The data show 50,000 to 70,000 clones, about 83% seen once. Here the sequenced sample was blood, taken from a patient whose treatment included radiotherapy and nephrectomy. The receptors were gathered from a man aged 55 to 70 with renal cell carcinoma.

This clone is a singleton in its sample. The V call is TRBV29-1, the J call TRBJ1-2; D not resolved. The V gene lost 6 bases and the J gene lost 0 bases, with 14 bases spanning the gap. Germline V gives CDR1 SQVTM, CDR2 ANQGSEA. This CDR3 has 14 amino acids. The CDR3 nucleotides are TGCAGCGTCCAACCGCCTAACTCTAACTATGGCTACACCTTC. This translates into CSVQPPNSNYGYTF. Full variable domain (remainder filled in from reference TRBV29-1 and TRBJ1-2): SAVISQKPSRDICQRGTSLTIQCQVDSQVTMMFWYRQQPGQSLTLIATANQGSEATYESGFVIDKFPISRPNLTFSTLTVSNMSPEDSSIYLCSVQPPNSNYGYTFGSGTRLTVV.

This sequence joins TRBV4-1 and TRBJ1-1; D gene uncertain. Germline CDR1 MGHRA, CDR2 YSYEKL. Trimming pared 7 bases from V and 1 base from J, leaving 10 bases between. The CDR3 consists of 13 residues. The CDR3: CASKGGKNTEAFF. CDR3 sequence (DNA): TGCGCCAGCAAGGGAGGTAAGAACACTGAAGCTTTCTTT.

This clone has just a few counts. V usage is TRBV13 and J usage is TRBJ2-5, with D perhaps being TRBD1 or TRBD2 (5 bases each). The length of the CDR3 is 15 residues. Looked up from germline, CDR1 is PRHDT and CDR2 is FYEKMQ (reference sequence). Trimming removed 5 bases at V and 9 bases at J, with 22 bases between. The CDR3 loop is CASSRSSSGVGAQYF. CDR3 bases: TGTGCCAGCAGCCGATCCTCTAGTGGGGTGGGGGCCCAGTACTTC.

The rearrangement links TRBV12-5 to TRBJ2-2; perhaps D is TRBD1 or TRBD2 (5 bases each). V lost 3 bases to trimming and J lost 6 bases, with 20 bases between them. Per germline, CDR1 LGHNT and CDR2 FRNRAP. The CDR3 is 17 residues long. The CDR3 region is CASGFLSGTHDPGELFF. The CDR3 nucleotides are TGTGCTAGTGGTTTCTTATCCGGGACCCACGACCCCGGGGAGCTGTTTTTT.

The chain is built from TRBV6-5 and TRBJ2-7, with D unclear. The CDR3 is 16 amino acids. Germline-derived CDR1 and CDR2 are MNHEY and SVGAGI. V lost 4 bases, J lost 5 bases, and 21 bases lay in between. The CDR3 spells CASSSAKDWGAHEQYF. CDR3 DNA: TGTGCCAGCAGTTCCGCCAAGGATTGGGGTGCCCACGAGCAGTACTTC.

V is TRBV6-1 and J is TRBJ1-2; maybe TRBD1 (5 bases). The CDR3 loop spans 14 amino acids. Germline CDR1 MNHNS, CDR2 SASEGT. V gave up 10 bases and J gave up 8 bases, with 23 bases separating them. The CDR3 is CATQNGGYRFGYTF. DNA for the CDR3: TGTGCCACCCAGAACGGGGGTTACCGCTTCGGCTACACCTTC.

The J gene is TRBJ2-5, the V gene TRBV14, with D unresolved. CDR3 length equals 14 residues. V was pared by 0 bases and J by 4 bases, with 9 bases between. CDR1 is SGHDN and CDR2 is FVKESK in the germline V gene. The CDR3 nucleotides are TGTGCCAGCAGCCAAGATGGGGTACGAGAGACCCAGTACTTC. Its protein is CASSQDGVRETQYF.

The genes are TRBV5-6 and TRBJ2-1; D uncertain. The CDR3 contains 13 residues. Germline V CDR1 and CDR2: SGHDT, YYEEEE. V was shortened by 2 bases and J by 5 bases, with 8 bases between the two germline ends. The CDR3 protein is CASSFPQDNEQFF. CDR3 nucleotides: TGTGCCAGCAGCTTCCCTCAGGACAATGAGCAGTTCTTC. Filled out from reference TRBV5-6 and TRBJ2-1, the complete variable domain reads DAGVTQSPTHLIKTRGQQVTLRCSPKSGHDTVSWYQQALGQGPQFIFQYYEEEERQRGNFPDRFSGHQFPNYSSELNVNALLLGDSALYLCASSFPQDNEQFFGPGTRLTVL.